The 8 T cell receptor beta chains listed next were all sequenced from one sample in a study of T-cell reconstitution after alpha-beta-depleted transplantation in children. A TCRbeta library incorporating unique molecular identifiers was prepared. TCRdb reprocessed the PCR reads via MiXCR and lists one record per CDR3 protein. Of fewer than 750,000 distinct CDR3 sequences in the sample, 23% were seen once. The source was PBMCs, mostly from graft donor cells, collected 360 days after TCRalphabeta/CD19-depleted stem cell transplant. Receptors were obtained from a boy under three years old who had a stem cell transplant for acute myeloid leukemia, so the T cells may come from the graft donor.

This clonotype has just a few counts. The chain recombines TRBV20-1 with TRBJ2-7; D is uncertain. This CDR3 has 14 residues. CDR1 and CDR2 (germline): DFQATT, SNEGSKA (reference sequence). V was pared by 5 bases and J by 4 bases, with 18 bases between. CDR3 protein: CSAGPQTYHYEQYV. CDR3 nucleotide sequence: TGCAGTGCTGGACCCCAAACCTACCATTACGAGCAGTACGTC.

This chain links TRBV7-2 with TRBJ2-1; 11 positions agree with TRBD2. Germline assignment: CDR1 SGHTA and CDR2 FQGNSA. The CDR3 loop spans 16 amino acids. Trimming cost V 0 bases and J 6 bases; bases outside gene matches: 4. CDR3 protein: CASSLAASGGRNEQFF. The CDR3 nucleotides read TGTGCCAGCAGCTTAGCGGCTAGCGGGGGGCGCAATGAGCAGTTCTTC.

At least ten counts were recorded for this clonotype. The chain carries TRBV20-1 and TRBJ2-3; D gene unclear. Germline CDR1 is DFQATT and CDR2 is SNEGSKA (reference sequence). CDR3 size: 11 residues. V lost 3 bases to trimming and J lost 5 bases, with 6 bases between them. This CDR3 is CSASSGDTQYF. The CDR3 DNA reads TGCAGTGCTAGTTCGGGAGATACGCAGTATTTT.

This clonotype was seen only a few times. The rearrangement links TRBV7-6 to TRBJ1-2; 7 bases fit TRBD1. The length of the CDR3 is 17 residues. CDR1 and CDR2 (germline): SGHVS, FNYEAQ. Trimming took 5 bases from V and 2 from J; bases not matched to a gene: 14. This CDR3 reads CASSPGTAAPTNYGYTF. Here the CDR3 DNA reads TGTGCCAGCAGCCCCGGGACAGCCGCCCCAACCAACTATGGCTACACCTTC.

V is TRBV11-2 and J is TRBJ2-3; weak D call: TRBD1 (6 bases). The germline gives CDR1 SGHAT, CDR2 FQNNGV. Deletions cut 5 bases from V and 4 bases from J, with 28 bases between. This CDR3 spans 19 amino acids. CDR3 residues: CASSRRGGEGLGGADTQYF. The CDR3 nucleotides are TGTGCCAGCAGCCGTAGAGGGGGAGAGGGCCTAGGCGGAGCAGATACGCAGTATTTT.

V is TRBV13 and J is TRBJ2-7; D assignment may be TRBD1 or TRBD2 (5 bases each). The CDR3 runs 14 residues. Trimming shortened V by 5 bases and J by 2 bases, and 13 bases separated the two germline ends. Germline lookup yields CDR1 PRHDT and CDR2 FYEKMQ (reference sequence). For the CDR3, the DNA is TGTGCCAGCAGCGGTAGGGACCTTCCCTACGAGCAGTACTTC. It specifies CASSGRDLPYEQYF. Filled out from reference TRBV13 and TRBJ2-7, the complete variable domain reads AAGVIQSPRHLIKEKRETATLKCYPIPRHDTVYWYQQGPGQDPQFLISFYEKMQSDKGSIPDRFSAQQFSDYHSELNMSSLELGDSALYFCASSGRDLPYEQYFGPGTRLTVT.

This clonotype showed up many times. This rearrangement joins TRBV12-3 or TRBV12-4 to TRBJ2-7; 7 bases map to TRBD2. The CDR3 contains 14 residues. V lost 4 bases, J lost 4 bases, and 7 bases stayed unmatched. The CDR3 loop is CASSSPGLSYEQYF. As DNA, the CDR3 is TGTGCCAGCAGTTCACCGGGACTAAGTTACGAGCAGTACTTC.

This clonotype was counted a few times. The rearrangement joins TRBV20-1 to TRBJ1-1, with a tentative D call TRBD1 (5 bases). The CDR3 contains 16 residues. CDR1 and CDR2 from the germline V gene are DFQATT and SNEGSKA (reference sequence). Trimming took off 0 bases at V and 6 bases at J, with 20 bases between the two ends. CDR3 sequence reads: CSARDWERGRGAEAFF. CDR3 bases: TGCAGTGCTAGAGATTGGGAGAGGGGCCGAGGGGCTGAAGCTTTCTTT.